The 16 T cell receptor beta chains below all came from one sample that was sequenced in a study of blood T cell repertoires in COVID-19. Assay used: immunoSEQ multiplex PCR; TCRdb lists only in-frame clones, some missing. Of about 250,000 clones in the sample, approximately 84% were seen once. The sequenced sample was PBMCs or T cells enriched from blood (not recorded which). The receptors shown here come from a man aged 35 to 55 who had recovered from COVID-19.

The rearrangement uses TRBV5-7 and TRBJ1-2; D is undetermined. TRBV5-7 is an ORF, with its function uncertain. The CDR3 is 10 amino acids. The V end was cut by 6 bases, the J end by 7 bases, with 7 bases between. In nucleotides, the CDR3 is TGTGCCAGCAACCAGTGTGGCTACACCTTC. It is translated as CASNQCGYTF.

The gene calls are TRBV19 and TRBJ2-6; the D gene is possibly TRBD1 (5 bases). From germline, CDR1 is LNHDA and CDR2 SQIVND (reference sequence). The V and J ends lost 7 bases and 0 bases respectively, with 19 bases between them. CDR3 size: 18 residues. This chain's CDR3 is CASTVRIVGASGANVLTF. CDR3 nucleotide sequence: TGTGCCAGTACGGTTCGGATAGTAGGGGCCTCTGGGGCCAACGTCCTGACTTTC.

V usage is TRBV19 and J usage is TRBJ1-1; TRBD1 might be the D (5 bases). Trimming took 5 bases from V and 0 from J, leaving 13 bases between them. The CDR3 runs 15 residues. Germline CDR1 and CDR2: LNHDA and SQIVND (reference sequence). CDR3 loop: CASSLGAGVNTEAFF. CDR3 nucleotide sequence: TGTGCCAGTAGTCTCGGGGCGGGGGTGAACACTGAAGCTTTCTTT.

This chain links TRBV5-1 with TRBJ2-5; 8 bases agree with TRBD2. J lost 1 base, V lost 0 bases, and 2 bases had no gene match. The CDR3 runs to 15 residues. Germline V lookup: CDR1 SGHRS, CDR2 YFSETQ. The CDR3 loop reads CASSLEGLGQETQYF. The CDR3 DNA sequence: TGCGCCAGCAGCTTGGAGGGACTAGGCCAAGAGACCCAGTACTTC.

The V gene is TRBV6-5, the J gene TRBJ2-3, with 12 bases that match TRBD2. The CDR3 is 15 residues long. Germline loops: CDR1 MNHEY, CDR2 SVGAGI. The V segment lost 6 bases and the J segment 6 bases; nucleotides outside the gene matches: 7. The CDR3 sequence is CASRKLAGGSDTQYF. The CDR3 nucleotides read TGTGCCAGCAGGAAACTAGCGGGAGGATCTGATACGCAGTATTTT.

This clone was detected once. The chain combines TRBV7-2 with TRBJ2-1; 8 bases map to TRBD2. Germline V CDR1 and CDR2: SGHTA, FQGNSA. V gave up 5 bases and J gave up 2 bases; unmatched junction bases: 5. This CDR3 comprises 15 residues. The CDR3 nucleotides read TGTGCCAGCAGCGCGGGACTAGGAACCTACAATGAGCAGTTCTTC. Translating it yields CASSAGLGTYNEQFF.

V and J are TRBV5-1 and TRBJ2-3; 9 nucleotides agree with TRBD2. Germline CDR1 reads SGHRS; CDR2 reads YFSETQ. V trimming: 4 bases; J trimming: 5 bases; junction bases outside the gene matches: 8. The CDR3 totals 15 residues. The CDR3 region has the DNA TGCGCCAGCAGCACGGGACTAGCCACCAGAGATACGCAGTATTTT. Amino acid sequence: CASSTGLATRDTQYF.

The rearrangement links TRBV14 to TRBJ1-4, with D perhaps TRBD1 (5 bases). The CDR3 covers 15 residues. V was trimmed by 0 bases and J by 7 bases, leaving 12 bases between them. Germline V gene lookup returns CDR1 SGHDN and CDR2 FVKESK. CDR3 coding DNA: TGTGCCAGCAGCCAAGATTGGGGCCCGGGTGAAAAACTGTTTTTT. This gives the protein CASSQDWGPGEKLFF.

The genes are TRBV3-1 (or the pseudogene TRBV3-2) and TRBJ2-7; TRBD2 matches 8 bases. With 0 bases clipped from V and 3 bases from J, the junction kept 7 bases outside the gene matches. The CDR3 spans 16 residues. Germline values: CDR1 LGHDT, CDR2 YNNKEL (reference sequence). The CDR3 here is CASSQDGGGIVYEQYF. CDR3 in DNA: TGTGCCAGCAGCCAAGATGGCGGGGGGATCGTCTACGAGCAGTACTTC.

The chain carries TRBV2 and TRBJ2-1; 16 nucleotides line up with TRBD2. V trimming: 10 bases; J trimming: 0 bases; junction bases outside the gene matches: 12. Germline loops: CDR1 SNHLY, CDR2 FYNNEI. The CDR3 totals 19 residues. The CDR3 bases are TGTGCCACCAGACCGGGACTAGCGGGAGGGCCGAGCTCCTACAATGAGCAGTTCTTC. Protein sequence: CATRPGLAGGPSSYNEQFF.

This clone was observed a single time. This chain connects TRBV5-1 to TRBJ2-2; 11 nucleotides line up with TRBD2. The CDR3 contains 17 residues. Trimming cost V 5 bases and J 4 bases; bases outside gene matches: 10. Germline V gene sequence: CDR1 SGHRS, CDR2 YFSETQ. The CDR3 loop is CASSPASGRRGTGELFF. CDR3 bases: TGCGCCAGCAGTCCCGCTAGCGGGAGGAGGGGCACCGGGGAGCTGTTTTTT.

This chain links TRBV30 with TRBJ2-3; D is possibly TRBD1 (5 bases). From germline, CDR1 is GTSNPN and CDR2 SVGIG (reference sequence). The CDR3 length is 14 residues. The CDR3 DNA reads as TGTGCTAGCTCATTGGGGCGGAGCACAGATACGCAGTATTTT. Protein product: CASSLGRSTDTQYF.

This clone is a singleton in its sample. The CDR3 DNA sequence: TGTGCCAGCAGCCTGAAGACAGGTCCCGAGCAAACCATATATTTT. Its protein product is CASSLKTGPEQTIYF. This chain uses TRBV3-1 (or the pseudogene TRBV3-2) with TRBJ1-3; perhaps TRBD1 as D (6 bases). Germline V gene lookup returns CDR1 LGHDT and CDR2 YNNKEL (reference sequence). The CDR3 spans 15 residues. V lost 4 bases and J lost 10, with 20 bases in between.

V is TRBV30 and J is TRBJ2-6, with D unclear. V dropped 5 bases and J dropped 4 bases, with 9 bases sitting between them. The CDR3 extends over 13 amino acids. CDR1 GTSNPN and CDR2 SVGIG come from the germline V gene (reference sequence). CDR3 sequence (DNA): TGTGCCTGGGCCTGGGCGGGGGCCAACGTCCTGACTTTC. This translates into CAWAWAGANVLTF.

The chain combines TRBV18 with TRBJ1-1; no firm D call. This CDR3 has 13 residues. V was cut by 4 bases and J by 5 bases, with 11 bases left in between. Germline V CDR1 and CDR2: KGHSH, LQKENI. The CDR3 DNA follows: TGTGCCAGCTCACTCTGGGAGACGACTGAAGCTTTCTTT. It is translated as CASSLWETTEAFF.

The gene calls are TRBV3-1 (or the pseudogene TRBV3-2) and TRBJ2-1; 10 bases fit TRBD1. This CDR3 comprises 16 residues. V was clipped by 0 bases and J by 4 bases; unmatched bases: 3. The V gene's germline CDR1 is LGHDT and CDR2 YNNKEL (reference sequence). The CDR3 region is CASSQDPGQGYNEQFF. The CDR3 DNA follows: TGTGCCAGCAGCCAAGATCCGGGACAGGGGTACAATGAGCAGTTCTTC.